This TCR beta chain was sequenced in a study of cytomegalovirus exposure and HLA in healthy donors. Study-level background: Some 80 million unique TCR sequences came from HLA-typed donors in an early release. Study-level results: Highly shared variants forming one cluster were likely a sequencing artifact. It was about 150 TCR beta chains that were listed as cytomegalovirus-associated.

In germline, CDR1 is SGHRS, CDR2 YFSETQ. The V end lost 4 bases, the J end lost 5 bases, and 10 bases lay between the germline ends. The CDR3 consists of 13 residues. Researchers ran the PCR with 60 Vbeta and 13 Jbeta primers. Under the authors' procedure: A follow-up analysis tallied tens of millions of unique TCR beta chains, some 11 million shared. TCRdb's copy holds only in-frame clones and misses some; the assay was immunoSEQ multiplex PCR. That table is the source of V, J and clone size, and D and trimming were worked out from the DNA. The sample table sets out some 80,000 clones. Concerning this clone: Antigen: not known.

The TCR was taken from a woman between 25 and 40 years old in good health and CMV-seronegative. The chain combines TRBV5-1 with TRBJ2-1; tentatively, D is TRBD2 (5 bases). The sequenced sample consisted of PBMCs. In DNA form, the CDR3 reads TGCGCCAGCAGCACCGGACTCCACAATGAGCAGTTCTTC. Translated: CASSTGLHNEQFF.